The source of this T cell receptor beta chain is a study of cytomegalovirus exposure and HLA in healthy donors (dated by TCRdb to about 2017). For the study in its entirety: An earlier analysis of some 500 of the donors reported 250 to 300 Gb of sequence data and about 100 million unique TCR beta sequences from about 180 million T cells. Using immunosequencing, the study profiled T cell repertoires from some 670 subjects and related those repertoires to cytomegalovirus serostatus. Every repertoire in the discovery cohort had been generated on one and the same sequencing platform. Rather than drawing on any new phenotypic data, the later analysis identified candidate immune exposures from TCR beta sequences and the way those sequences occurred across donors. Roughly 300 gigabases of sequencing data and approximately 80 million unique TCR sequences were included in an early release covering over 600 HLA-typed donors. Along with the roughly 710-subject first cohort, a separate validation cohort of over a hundred different subjects was used. A later genetic analysis took genome-wide SNP genotypes for about three fifths of the 666 donors and used that subset as a discovery cohort. The study aimed to test whether cataloging public T cell receptors could reveal signatures of past pathogen exposure. The study combined high-throughput TCR immunosequencing, statistical association of individual TCRs with disease status, and machine learning to predict cytomegalovirus infection status. Roughly 5 DR-DQ haplotypes were handled as single units for association and clustering, since linkage in the cohort was strong. A later analysis re-analyzed previously published TCR beta repertoires from about 600 donors and added high-resolution HLA genotyping to study TCR occurrence patterns. The genetic ancestry cluster associated with self-reported Caucasian donors included 80% to 90% of the approximately 410 genotyped donors. HLA typing included class I and class II loci at four-digit resolution. Donor age, sex, ethnicity and CMV serostatus were compiled alongside the repertoire data. Typing coverage differed by locus: A, B, C, DRB1 and DQB1 were typed in about 629-640 donors, DQA1 in 522, DPA1 in 600 to 610, and DPB1 in 400 to 480. To decide whether each TCR beta V gene segment behaved as functional or pseudogenic, an earlier analysis of approximately 590 of the donors relied on high-throughput TCR beta sequencing. Across around 400 genotyped donors of the cohort, an average of about 240,000 unique TCR beta nucleotide sequences per donor were sequenced, and roughly 18% of those sequences were non-productive. Beyond this particular receptor, the publication reports: In both the original and validation cohorts, the classifier was reported to diagnose cytomegalovirus status with high specificity and sensitivity. In an earlier analysis of 587 of the donors, most TCR beta V segments were observed in productive rearrangements about 87% or about 30% of the time, broadly matching IMGT annotations. Across donors, most TCR sequences were observed very rarely, whereas some public TCRs were present in many individuals. V-gene and J-gene trimming of TCR beta chains was associated with a missense DCLRE1C variant in a later genetic analysis, and the association was replicated in an independent cohort. Linkage disequilibrium might explain the correlated functional status among segregating V segments, but an unknown experimental factor could not be excluded. A later analysis found that HLA-associated TCR beta chains were more clonally expanded and had lower generation probabilities than equally common non-associated chains. In a later genetic analysis, fewer N-insertions in productive TCRs were reported among donors in an Asian-associated ancestry cluster than the roughly 640-donor mean. Because the 87-base-pair reads could not distinguish some IMGT-functional V segments, including TRBV6-2 and TRBV6-3, those segments were excluded. A later analysis found that TCR association rates varied across HLA loci, with DRB1 alleles showing the most associated TCRs and HLA-C alleles the fewest. CMV serostatus was the only immune exposure information available for the cohort. A few of the identified cytomegalovirus-associated TCR beta chains were confirmed in vitro to be specific for cytomegalovirus antigens. Sequencing depth was assumed to be roughly uniform across donors in the presence/absence analyses, though that assumption may not hold. In the study, about 150 TCR beta chains were listed as associated with cytomegalovirus. Because HLA typing was unavailable for some donors at each locus, only the typed subset was used in association tests. A further reported finding was that TCR beta sequences accurately predicted the HLA-A and HLA-B alleles for most subjects in the first cohort. According to the authors, the approach could potentially be generalized to other disease states and immunological phenotypes. The cohort was sequenced for TCR beta chains only, and without alpha or paired-chain data the features that could be detected were limited. When HLA alleles, especially DR and DQ, strongly co-occurred, TCR associations were difficult to assign to individual alleles. Because counts were too low, roughly 16 rarely observed V segments, including chromosome 9 orphons, were left out of the earlier analysis of approximately 500 of the donors. A later analysis found that most CMV-associated TCR beta chains appeared HLA-restricted, with HLA associations seemingly driven largely by CMV exposure. Several of the top co-occurrence clusters appeared to be linked to parvovirus B19, influenza, CMV and Epstein-Barr virus, according to a later analysis. A group of highly shared sequence variants was considered likely to be a technical artifact of the sequencing pipeline. In a later analysis, some 17,000 TCR beta sequences were associated with specific HLA alleles at a false discovery rate of 0.05.

Notes on this clone: Its specific antigen is unknown. No much larger clonotype is one base removed from it; base qualities were not supplied.

The cohort consisted of 600 to 700 healthy bone marrow donors. At the time of sampling, all cohort members were nominally healthy, though unrecorded immune exposures were likely present. The donor tested CMV seronegative and was one of the 352 seronegative cohort members. A peripheral blood sample was collected from each donor, and TCR beta sequencing was performed on peripheral blood mononuclear cells. Genomic DNA was extracted from the blood cell samples with the Qiagen DNeasy Blood Extraction Kit. Library creation used the immunoSEQ multiplex PCR assay. A mixture of 60 forward primers for TCR Vbeta segments and 13 reverse primers for TCR Jbeta segments was used in the multiplex PCR. A multiplex PCR assay on genomic DNA amplified the CDR3 region of rearranged TCR beta genes. The amplified TCR beta libraries were sequenced on the Illumina HiSeq System as 87-base-pair reads. As for the authors' bioinformatics: A later analysis tallied about 77 million unique TCR beta chains across the 666 repertoires, and approximately 11 million of those chains were shared by two or more donors. Raw reads were error-corrected and collapsed into unique sequences by a nearest-neighbor algorithm in which closely related sequences were merged to remove PCR and sequencing errors. Alignment of CDR3 sequences to IMGT reference sequences was used to assign V, D and J gene segments. For a sequence to be retained, at least a six-nucleotide match to both a V gene segment and a J gene segment was required. Rearrangements were classified as productive when the CDR3 lacked stop codons and remained in frame with V and J, and all other rearrangements were classified as non-productive. Following IMGT convention, CDR3 was defined as the stretch from the second conserved V-encoded cysteine up to the conserved J-encoded phenylalanine. The earlier analysis of 500 to 750 of the donors excluded any sequence lacking an unambiguous match to a single V gene segment. In an earlier analysis of approximately 590 of the donors, a V segment was called functional when productive rearrangements were above 56.7%, and segregating when the standard deviation between donors exceeded 5%. A statistical classification framework was developed to diagnose cytomegalovirus status using the catalog of TCR beta chain sequences. In a later analysis, V and J genes were assigned by comparing TCR nucleotide sequences against IMGT/GENE-DB human TR gene sequences. In a later analysis, CDR3 sequences and most-parsimonious VDJ recombination scenarios were assigned using the TCRdist pipeline. A later analysis defined each TCR beta chain by its CDR3 amino acid sequence plus V-gene family, and excluded reads lacking a unique V-gene family. To address suspected cross-contamination and a sequencing artifact, a later analysis removed 450 to 700 highly shared, low-generation-probability nucleotide sequences. For each public chain, a later analysis derived a clonal expansion index from normalized ranks of inferred template counts within each repertoire. In a later analysis, generation probabilities were computed with a VDJ recombination model fitted to out-of-frame rearrangements, and the resulting probabilities were checked against IGoR. In a later analysis, TCR-TCR, TCR-HLA and TCR-CMV co-occurrence was scored with hypergeometric tests, and a repertoire-size bias correction was applied to TCR pairs. False discovery rates were estimated in a later analysis by permuting HLA or CMV assignments 20 times. A later analysis grouped co-occurring TCRs with DBSCAN, adding TCRdist sequence similarity when clustering within HLA-allele-positive subsets. Co-occurrence clustering excluded repertoires with fewer than 30,000 or more than 120,000 public chains, plus five with anomalous nucleotide sharing. The source is immuneACCESS, and TCRdb retained only in-frame sequences with V and J called. Part of the clones is not carried over; for the studies checked, unresolved V genes explain less than half of this, and the remainder is unexplained. D and trimming come from the DNA, and the V and J calls and clone size come from that table. The sample records around 150,000 clones, roughly three quarters of which are singletons. The ten largest clones capture about 2.9% of the sample.

Taken from cysteine to phenylalanine, the CDR3 has 16 residues. The sequence is cut down to CDR3 DNA, 48 bases in frame from base 1. CDR1 is given as MGHRA and CDR2 as YSYEKL, both from the germline V gene. V has 1 base trimmed and J has 5 bases trimmed; junction bases matching no gene number 5. The origin of this receptor is a man aged 40-50 years in good health and CMV-seronegative. Sequencing used PBMCs. The chain couples TRBV4-1 to TRBJ2-3; a stretch of 11 junction bases matches TRBD2. The CDR3: CASSQAGGLAGDTQYF. The DNA sequence follows: TGCGCCAGCAGCCAAGCGGGAGGACTAGCGGGAGATACGCAGTATTTT.